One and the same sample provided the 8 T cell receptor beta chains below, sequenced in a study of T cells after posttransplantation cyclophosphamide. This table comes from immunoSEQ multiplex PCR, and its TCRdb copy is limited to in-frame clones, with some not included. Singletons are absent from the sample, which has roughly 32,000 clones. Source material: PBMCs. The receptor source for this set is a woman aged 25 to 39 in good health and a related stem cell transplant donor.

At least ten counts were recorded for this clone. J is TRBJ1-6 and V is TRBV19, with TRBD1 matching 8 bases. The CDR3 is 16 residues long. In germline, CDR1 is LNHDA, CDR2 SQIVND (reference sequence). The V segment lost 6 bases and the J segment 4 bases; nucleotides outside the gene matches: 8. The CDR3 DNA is TGTGCCAGTAGCTCCAGGGGGCTCCCGTATAATTCACCCCTCCACTTT. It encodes CASSSRGLPYNSPLHF.

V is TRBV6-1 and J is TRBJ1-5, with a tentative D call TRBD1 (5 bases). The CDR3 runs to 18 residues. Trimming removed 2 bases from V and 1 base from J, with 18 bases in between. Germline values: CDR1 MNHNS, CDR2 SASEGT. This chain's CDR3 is CASSEITPGGVSNQPQHF. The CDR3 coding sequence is TGTGCCAGCAGTGAAATAACCCCCGGAGGGGTAAGCAATCAGCCCCAGCATTTT.

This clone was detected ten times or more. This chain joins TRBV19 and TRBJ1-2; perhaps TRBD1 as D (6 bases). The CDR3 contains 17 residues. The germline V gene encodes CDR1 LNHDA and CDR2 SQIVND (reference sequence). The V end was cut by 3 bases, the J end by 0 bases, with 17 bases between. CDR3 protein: CASSMGPHRVANYGYTF. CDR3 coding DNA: TGTGCCAGTAGTATGGGCCCCCACAGGGTGGCTAACTATGGCTACACCTTC.

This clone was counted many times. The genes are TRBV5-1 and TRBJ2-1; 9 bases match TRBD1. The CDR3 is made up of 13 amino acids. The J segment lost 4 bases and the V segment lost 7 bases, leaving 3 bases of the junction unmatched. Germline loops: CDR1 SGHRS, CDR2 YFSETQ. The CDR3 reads CASFGTGYNEQFF. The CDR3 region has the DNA TGCGCCAGCTTTGGGACAGGGTACAATGAGCAGTTCTTC.

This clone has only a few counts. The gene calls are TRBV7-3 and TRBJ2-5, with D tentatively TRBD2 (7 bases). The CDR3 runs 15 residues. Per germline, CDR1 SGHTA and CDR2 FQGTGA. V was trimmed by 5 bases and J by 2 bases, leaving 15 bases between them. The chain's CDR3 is CASSKMAGAQETQYF. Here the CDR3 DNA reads TGTGCCAGCAGCAAAATGGCGGGGGCGCAAGAGACCCAGTACTTC.

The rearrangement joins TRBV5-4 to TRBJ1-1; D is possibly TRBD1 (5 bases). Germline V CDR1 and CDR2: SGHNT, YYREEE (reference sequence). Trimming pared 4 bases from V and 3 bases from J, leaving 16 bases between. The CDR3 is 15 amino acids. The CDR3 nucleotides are TGTGCCAGCAGCCGGGCGGGGGTTCAGGACACTGAAGCTTTCTTT. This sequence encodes CASSRAGVQDTEAFF.

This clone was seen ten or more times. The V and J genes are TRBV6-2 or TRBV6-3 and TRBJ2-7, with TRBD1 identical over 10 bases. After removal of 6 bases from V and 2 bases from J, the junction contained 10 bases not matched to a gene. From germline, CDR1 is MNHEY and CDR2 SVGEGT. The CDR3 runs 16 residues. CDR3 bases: TGTGCCAGCAGGGTATTCGGACAGGGGGATACCTACGAGCAGTACTTC. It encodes CASRVFGQGDTYEQYF.

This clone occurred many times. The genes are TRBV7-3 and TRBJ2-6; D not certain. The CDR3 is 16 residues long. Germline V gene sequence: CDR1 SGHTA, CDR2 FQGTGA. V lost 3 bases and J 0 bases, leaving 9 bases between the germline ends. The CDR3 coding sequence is TGTGCCAGCAGCTTTCACCAGAGCTCTGGGGCCAACGTCCTGACTTTC. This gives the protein CASSFHQSSGANVLTF.